Following are 5 T cell receptor beta chains from one sample sequenced in a study of human T cells and chemical hapten exposure. The time point here: pre-sensitization, week 0. Sample treatment: therapeutic diphenylcyclopropenone sensitization with weekly scalp DPC. Using its own MiXCR run on the RACE reads, TCRdb lists one record per CDR3 protein. The sample holds 300,000 to 450,000 distinct CDR3 sequences, roughly 5.3% seen once. Material: whole blood, obtained in connection with sensitization to the hapten diphenylcyclopropenone (DPC). These TCRs come from a woman aged 50 to 60 with alopecia areata. Some clones in this sample may be carry-over from other donors' samples.

This clonotype came up many times. The V and J genes are TRBV5-1 and TRBJ2-3; a possible D gene is TRBD1 (6 bases). The CDR3 spans 16 residues. CDR1 and CDR2 (germline): SGHRS, YFSETQ. The V and J ends lost 1 base and 1 base respectively, with 13 bases between them. CDR3 in DNA: TGCGCCAGCAGCTTGAAGGGCAGGGGAGGCACAGATACGCAGTATTTT. This translates into CASSLKGRGGTDTQYF. Based on the CDR3 plus reference TRBV5-1 and TRBJ2-3, the full variable domain is KAGVTQTPRYLIKTRGQQVTLSCSPISGHRSVSWYQQTPGQGLQFLFEYFSETQRNKGNFPGRFSGRQFSNSRSEMNVSTLELGDSALYLCASSLKGRGGTDTQYFGPGTRLTVL.

This clonotype was detected only a few times. The rearrangement joins TRBV29-1 to TRBJ2-7; D is unclear. This CDR3 spans 11 amino acids. Trimming removed 7 bases at V and 7 bases at J, with 14 bases between. Germline-derived CDR1 and CDR2 are SQVTM and ANQGSEA. CDR3 amino acids: CSGARLGEQYF. The CDR3 DNA reads as TGCAGCGGTGCCCGTCTGGGAGAGCAGTACTTC.

The V gene is TRBV20-1, the J gene TRBJ1-2, with a tentative D call TRBD1 (5 bases). V was shortened by 3 bases and J by 2 bases, with 10 bases between the two germline ends. The CDR3 has 13 amino acids. CDR1 DFQATT and CDR2 SNEGSKA come from the germline V gene (reference sequence). Here the CDR3 DNA reads TGCAGTGCTAGCGAGACAGTGAACTATGGCTACACCTTC. Its translation is CSASETVNYGYTF.

This clonotype was observed many times. V gene TRBV2 combines with J gene TRBJ1-3; D perhaps matches TRBD1 (6 bases). Germline CDR1 and CDR2: SNHLY and FYNNEI. The V end was cut by 9 bases, the J end by 4 bases, with 16 bases between. This CDR3 contains 14 residues. CDR3 nucleotide sequence: TGTGCCAGTGAAGGGGGAGAATCGGGAAACACCATATATTTT. It is translated as CASEGGESGNTIYF.

The table lists this clonotype with many counts. The CDR3: CASSQDVESFEQYF. CDR3 nucleotides: TGCGCCAGCAGCCAAGATGTGGAGAGTTTCGAGCAGTACTTC. V and J are TRBV4-1 and TRBJ2-7; the D is unclear. Trimming took 0 bases from V and 6 from J, leaving 12 bases between them. Germline V CDR1 and CDR2: MGHRA, YSYEKL. This CDR3 contains 14 residues.